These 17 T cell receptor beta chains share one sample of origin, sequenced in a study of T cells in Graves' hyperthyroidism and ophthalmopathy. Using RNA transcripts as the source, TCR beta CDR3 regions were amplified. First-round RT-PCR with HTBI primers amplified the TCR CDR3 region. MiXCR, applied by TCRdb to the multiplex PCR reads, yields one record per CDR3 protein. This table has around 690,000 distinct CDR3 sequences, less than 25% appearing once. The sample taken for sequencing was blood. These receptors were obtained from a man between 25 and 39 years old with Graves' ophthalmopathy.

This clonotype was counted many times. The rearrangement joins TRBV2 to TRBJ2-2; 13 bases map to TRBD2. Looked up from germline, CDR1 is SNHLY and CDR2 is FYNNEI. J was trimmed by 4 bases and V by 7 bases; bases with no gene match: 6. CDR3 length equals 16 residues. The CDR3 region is CASTLGLAGATGELFF. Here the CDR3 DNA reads TGTGCCAGCACCCTAGGACTAGCGGGAGCCACCGGGGAGCTGTTTTTT. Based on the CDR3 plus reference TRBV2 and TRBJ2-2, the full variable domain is EPEVTQTPSHQVTQMGQEVILRCVPISNHLYFYWYRQILGQKVEFLVSFYNNEISEKSEIFDDQFSVERPDGSNFTLKIRSTKLEDSAMYFCASTLGLAGATGELFFGEGSRLTVL.

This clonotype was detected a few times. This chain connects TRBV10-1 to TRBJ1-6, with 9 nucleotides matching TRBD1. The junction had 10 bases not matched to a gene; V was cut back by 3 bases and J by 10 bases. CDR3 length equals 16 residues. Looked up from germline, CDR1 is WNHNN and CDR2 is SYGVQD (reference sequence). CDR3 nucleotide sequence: TGCGCCAGCAGTGAAATTTGGGACAGGGAAGAATCACCCCTCCACTTT. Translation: CASSEIWDREESPLHF.

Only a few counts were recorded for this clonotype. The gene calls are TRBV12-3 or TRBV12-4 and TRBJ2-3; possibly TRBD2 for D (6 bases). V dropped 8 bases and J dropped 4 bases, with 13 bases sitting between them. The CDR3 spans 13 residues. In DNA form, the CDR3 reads TGTGCCAGCCTGACTAGAATTTCAGATACGCAGTATTTT. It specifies CASLTRISDTQYF.

The CDR3 reads CAISETGGPSYEQYF. CDR3 DNA sequence: TGTGCCATCAGTGAAACAGGGGGCCCCTCCTACGAGCAGTACTTC. The chain has TRBV10-3 and TRBJ2-7; the match to TRBD1 covers 9 bases. The junction had 3 bases not matched to a gene; V was cut back by 3 bases and J by 0 bases. The CDR3 runs 15 residues. Germline V gene data show CDR1 as ENHRY and CDR2 as SYGVKD.

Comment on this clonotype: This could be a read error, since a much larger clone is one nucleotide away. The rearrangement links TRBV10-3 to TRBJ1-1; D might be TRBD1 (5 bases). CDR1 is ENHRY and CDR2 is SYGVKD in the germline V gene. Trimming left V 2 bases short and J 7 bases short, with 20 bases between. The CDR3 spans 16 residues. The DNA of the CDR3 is TGTGCCATCAGTGAGCGGTCGGGCGCGGGGCGCATTGAAGCTTTCTTT. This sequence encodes CAISERSGAGRIEAFF.

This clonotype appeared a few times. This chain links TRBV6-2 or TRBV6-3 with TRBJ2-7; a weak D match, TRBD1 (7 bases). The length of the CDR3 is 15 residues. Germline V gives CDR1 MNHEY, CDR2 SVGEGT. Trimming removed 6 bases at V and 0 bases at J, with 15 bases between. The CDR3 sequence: CASSRAGGNSYEQYF. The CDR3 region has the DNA TGTGCCAGCAGCCGTGCAGGGGGGAACTCCTACGAGCAGTACTTC.

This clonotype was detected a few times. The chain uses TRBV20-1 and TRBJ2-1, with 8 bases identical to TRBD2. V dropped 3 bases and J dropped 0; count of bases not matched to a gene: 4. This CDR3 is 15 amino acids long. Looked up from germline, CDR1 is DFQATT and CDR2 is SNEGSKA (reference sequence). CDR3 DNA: TGCAGTGCTAGTAGCGGGGCTAGCTCCTACAATGAGCAGTTCTTC. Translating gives CSASSGASSYNEQFF.

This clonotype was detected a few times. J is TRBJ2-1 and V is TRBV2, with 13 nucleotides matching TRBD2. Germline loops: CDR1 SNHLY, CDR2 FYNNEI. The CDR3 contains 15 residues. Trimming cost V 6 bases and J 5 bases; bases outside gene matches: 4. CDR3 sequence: CASSGLAGANNEQFF. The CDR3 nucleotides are TGTGCCAGCAGCGGACTAGCGGGAGCTAACAATGAGCAGTTCTTC.

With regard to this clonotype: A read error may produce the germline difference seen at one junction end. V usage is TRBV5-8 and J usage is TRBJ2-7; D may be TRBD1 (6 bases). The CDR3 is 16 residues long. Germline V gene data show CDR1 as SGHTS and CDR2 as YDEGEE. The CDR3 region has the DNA TGCGCCAGCAGCTTGGTTGACAGGCCGTCGATCTACGAGCAGTACTTC. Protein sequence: CASSLVDRPSIYEQYF.

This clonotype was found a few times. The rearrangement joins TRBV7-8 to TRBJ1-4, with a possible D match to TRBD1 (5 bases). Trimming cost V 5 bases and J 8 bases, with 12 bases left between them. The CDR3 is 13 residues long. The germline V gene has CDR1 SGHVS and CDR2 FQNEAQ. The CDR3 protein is CASSRGGSEKLFF. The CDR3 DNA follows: TGTGCCAGCAGCCGTGGGGGTAGCGAAAAACTGTTTTTT.

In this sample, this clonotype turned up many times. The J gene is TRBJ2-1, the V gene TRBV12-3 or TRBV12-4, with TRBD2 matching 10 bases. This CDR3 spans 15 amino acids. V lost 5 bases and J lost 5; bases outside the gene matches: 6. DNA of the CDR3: TGTGCCAGCAGTCTCGGGACTAGCGTCGACAATGAGCAGTTCTTC. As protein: CASSLGTSVDNEQFF.

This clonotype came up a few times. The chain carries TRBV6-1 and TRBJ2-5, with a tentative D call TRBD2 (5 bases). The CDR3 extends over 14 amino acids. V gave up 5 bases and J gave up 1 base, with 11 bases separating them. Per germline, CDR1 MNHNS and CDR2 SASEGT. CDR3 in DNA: TGTGCCAGCAGTTATGTTAGCGCCCAAGAGACCCAGTACTTC. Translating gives CASSYVSAQETQYF.

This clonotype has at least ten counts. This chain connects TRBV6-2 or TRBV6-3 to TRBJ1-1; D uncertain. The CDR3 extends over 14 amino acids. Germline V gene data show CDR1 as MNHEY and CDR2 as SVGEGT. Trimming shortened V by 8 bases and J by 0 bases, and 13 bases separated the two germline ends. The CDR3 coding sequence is TGTGCCAGCGGATTCGATACTTTGAACACTGAAGCTTTCTTT. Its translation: CASGFDTLNTEAFF.

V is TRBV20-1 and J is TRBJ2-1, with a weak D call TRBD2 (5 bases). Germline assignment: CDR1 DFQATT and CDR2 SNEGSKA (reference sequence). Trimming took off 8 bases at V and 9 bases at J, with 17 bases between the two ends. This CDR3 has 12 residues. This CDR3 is CSSSSGSGEQFF. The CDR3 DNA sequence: TGCAGTTCAAGTTCGGGATCGGGTGAGCAGTTCTTC.

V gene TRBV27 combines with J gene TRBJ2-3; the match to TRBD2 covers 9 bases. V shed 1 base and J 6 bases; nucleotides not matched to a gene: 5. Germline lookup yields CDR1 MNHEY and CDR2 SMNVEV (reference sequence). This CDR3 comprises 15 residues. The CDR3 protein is CASSLYSGSADTQYF. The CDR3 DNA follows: TGTGCCAGCAGTTTATATAGCGGGAGTGCCGATACGCAGTATTTT.

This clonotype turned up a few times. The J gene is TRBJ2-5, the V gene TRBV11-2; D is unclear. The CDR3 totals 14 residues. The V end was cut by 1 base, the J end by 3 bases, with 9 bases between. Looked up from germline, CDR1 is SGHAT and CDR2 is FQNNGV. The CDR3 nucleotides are TGTGCCAGCAGCTTAGGGGCATCCAAAGAGACCCAGTACTTC. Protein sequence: CASSLGASKETQYF. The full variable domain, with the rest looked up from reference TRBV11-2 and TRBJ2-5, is EAGVAQSPRYKIIEKRQSVAFWCNPISGHATLYWYQQILGQGPKLLIQFQNNGVVDDSQLPKDRFSAERLKGVDSTLKIQPAKLEDSAVYLCASSLGASKETQYFGPGTRLLVL.

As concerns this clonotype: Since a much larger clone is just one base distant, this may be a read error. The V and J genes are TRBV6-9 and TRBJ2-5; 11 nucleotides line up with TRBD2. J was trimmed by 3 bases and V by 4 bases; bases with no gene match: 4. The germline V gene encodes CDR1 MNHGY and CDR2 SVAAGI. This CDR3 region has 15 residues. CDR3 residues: CASSCGTSGKETQYF. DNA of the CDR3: TGTGCCAGCAGTTGCGGGACTAGCGGCAAAGAGACCCAGTACTTC.